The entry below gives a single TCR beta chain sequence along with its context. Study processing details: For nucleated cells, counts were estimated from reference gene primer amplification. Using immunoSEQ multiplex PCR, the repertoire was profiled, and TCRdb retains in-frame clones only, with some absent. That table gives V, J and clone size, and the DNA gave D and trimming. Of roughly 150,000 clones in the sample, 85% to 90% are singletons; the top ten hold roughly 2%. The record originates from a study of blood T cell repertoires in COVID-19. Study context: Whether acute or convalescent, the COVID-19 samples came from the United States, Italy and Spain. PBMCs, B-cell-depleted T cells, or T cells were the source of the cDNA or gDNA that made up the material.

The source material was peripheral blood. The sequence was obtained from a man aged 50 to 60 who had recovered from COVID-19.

CDR3 sequence (DNA): TGTGCCAGCAGTTTACTTGGACAGGAAGCTTTCTTT. It is translated as CASSLLGQEAFF. J is TRBJ1-1 and V is TRBV28, with D perhaps TRBD1 (6 bases). In germline, CDR1 is MDHEN, CDR2 SYDVKM. V was pared by 2 bases and J by 8 bases, with 9 bases between. The length of the CDR3 is 12 residues.